Below, 5 T cell receptor beta chains from the same sample are listed, as sequenced in a study of blood T cell repertoires in COVID-19. The table came from immunoSEQ multiplex PCR; TCRdb's copy has only in-frame clones and leaves some out. In the table there are approximately 63,000 clones, 75% to 80% of which are singletons. Sequenced material: peripheral blood. These receptors came from an elderly woman with acute or convalescent COVID-19.

The CDR3 sequence is CSASKAGGSYEQYF. The CDR3 nucleotides are TGCAGTGCTAGTAAAGCGGGAGGATCCTACGAGCAGTACTTC. The chain carries TRBV20-1 and TRBJ2-7, with TRBD2 identical over 9 bases. The CDR3 spans 14 residues. Germline V gene data show CDR1 as DFQATT and CDR2 as SNEGSKA (reference sequence). V was clipped by 3 bases and J by 1 base; unmatched bases: 4.

The chain carries TRBV14 and TRBJ2-4; perhaps TRBD1 as D (7 bases). Trimming removed 4 bases from V and 8 bases from J, with 9 bases in between. Germline CDR1 and CDR2: SGHDN and FVKESK. The CDR3 is 12 amino acids. The CDR3 nucleotides are TGTGCCAGCAGCCTCAGGGGGGACATTCAGTACTTC. This translates into CASSLRGDIQYF.

This clone was observed once. The rearrangement links TRBV27 to TRBJ2-5, with D possibly TRBD2 on 5 matching bases. CDR1 and CDR2 (germline): MNHEY, SMNVEV (reference sequence). Deletions cut 5 bases from V and 6 bases from J, with 13 bases between. The CDR3 sequence is 13 residues long. The DNA of the CDR3 is TGTGCCAGCAGTCTTACTAGGGCGCAGACCCAGTACTTC. Encoded protein: CASSLTRAQTQYF.

The rearrangement links TRBV9 to TRBJ2-7; D perhaps matches TRBD2 (6 bases). The germline V gene has CDR1 SGDLS and CDR2 YYNGEE. This CDR3 spans 16 amino acids. The V gene lost 3 bases and the J gene lost 6 bases, with 22 bases spanning the gap. CDR3 in amino acids: CASSAGTALAVGEQYF. The CDR3 DNA reads as TGTGCCAGCAGCGCCGGGACTGCGCTCGCTGTCGGCGAGCAGTACTTC.

The gene calls are TRBV4-1 and TRBJ2-7; D is ambiguous. Germline CDR1 and CDR2: MGHRA and YSYEKL. V was clipped by 0 bases and J by 2 bases, with 8 bases between them. This CDR3 spans 14 amino acids. The CDR3 DNA reads TGCGCCAGCAGCCAAGAAGGAGCCCCCTACGAGCAGTACTTC. Amino acids: CASSQEGAPYEQYF.